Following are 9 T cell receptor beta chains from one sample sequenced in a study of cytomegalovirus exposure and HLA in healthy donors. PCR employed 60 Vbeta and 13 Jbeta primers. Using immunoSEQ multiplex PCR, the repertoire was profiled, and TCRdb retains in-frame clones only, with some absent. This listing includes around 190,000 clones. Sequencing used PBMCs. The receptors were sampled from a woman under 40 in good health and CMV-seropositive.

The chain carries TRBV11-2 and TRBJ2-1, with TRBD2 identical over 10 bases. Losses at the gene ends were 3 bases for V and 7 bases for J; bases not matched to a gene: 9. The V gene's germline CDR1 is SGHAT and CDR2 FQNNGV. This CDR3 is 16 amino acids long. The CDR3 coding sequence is TGTGCCAGCAGCTTTCAGCTAGCGGGAGTACGGAATGAGCAGTTCTTC. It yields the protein CASSFQLAGVRNEQFF.

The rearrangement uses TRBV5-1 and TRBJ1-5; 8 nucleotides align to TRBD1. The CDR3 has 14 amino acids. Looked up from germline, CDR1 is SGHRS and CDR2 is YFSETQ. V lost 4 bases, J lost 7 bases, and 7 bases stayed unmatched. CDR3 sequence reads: CASSPDREGQPQHF. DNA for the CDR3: TGCGCCAGCAGCCCGGACAGGGAGGGCCAGCCCCAGCATTTT.

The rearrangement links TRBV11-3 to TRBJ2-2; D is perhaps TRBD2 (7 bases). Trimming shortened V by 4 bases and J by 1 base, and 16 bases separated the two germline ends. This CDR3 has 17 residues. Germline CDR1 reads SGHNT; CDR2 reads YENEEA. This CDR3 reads CASSSGEASGNTGELFF. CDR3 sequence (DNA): TGTGCCAGCAGCTCAGGGGAGGCTAGCGGGAACACCGGGGAGCTGTTTTTT.

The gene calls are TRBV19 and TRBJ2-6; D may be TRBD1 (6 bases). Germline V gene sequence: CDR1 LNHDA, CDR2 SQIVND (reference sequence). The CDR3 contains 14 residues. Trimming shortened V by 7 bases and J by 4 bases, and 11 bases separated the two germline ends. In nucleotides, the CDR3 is TGTGCCAGTAAAGGGGGTACCGGGGCCAACGTCCTGACTTTC. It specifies CASKGGTGANVLTF.

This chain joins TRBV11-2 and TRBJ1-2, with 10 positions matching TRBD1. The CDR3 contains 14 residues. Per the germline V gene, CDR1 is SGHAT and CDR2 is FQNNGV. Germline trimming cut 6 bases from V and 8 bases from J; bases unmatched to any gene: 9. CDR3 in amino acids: CASSQDRGSEGYTF. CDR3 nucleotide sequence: TGTGCCAGCAGTCAGGACAGGGGGTCCGAAGGCTACACCTTC.

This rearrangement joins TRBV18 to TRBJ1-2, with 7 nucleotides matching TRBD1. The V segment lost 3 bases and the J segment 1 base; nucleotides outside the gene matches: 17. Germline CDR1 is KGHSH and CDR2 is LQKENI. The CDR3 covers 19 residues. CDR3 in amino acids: CASSPYEGAGGSYNYGYTF. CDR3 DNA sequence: TGTGCCAGCTCACCGTATGAGGGGGCAGGGGGATCCTATAACTATGGCTACACCTTC.

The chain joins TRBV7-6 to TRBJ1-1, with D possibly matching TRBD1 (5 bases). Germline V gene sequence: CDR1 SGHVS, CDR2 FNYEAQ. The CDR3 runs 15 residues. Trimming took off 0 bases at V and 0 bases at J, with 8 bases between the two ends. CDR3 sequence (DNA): TGTGCCAGCAGCTTAGCTGGAGGGGTGAACACTGAAGCTTTCTTT. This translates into CASSLAGGVNTEAFF.

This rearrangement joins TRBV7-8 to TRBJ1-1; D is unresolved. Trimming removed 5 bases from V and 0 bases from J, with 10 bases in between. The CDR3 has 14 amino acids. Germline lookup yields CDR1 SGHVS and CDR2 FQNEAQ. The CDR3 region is CASSRGLVNTEAFF. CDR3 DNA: TGTGCCAGCAGCCGAGGGTTAGTGAACACTGAAGCTTTCTTT.

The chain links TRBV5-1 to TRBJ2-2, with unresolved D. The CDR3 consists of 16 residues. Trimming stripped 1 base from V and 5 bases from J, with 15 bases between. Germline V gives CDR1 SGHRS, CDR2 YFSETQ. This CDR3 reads CASSLPRSSNTGELFF. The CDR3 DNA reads TGCGCCAGCAGCTTGCCCCGGTCCTCTAATACCGGGGAGCTGTTTTTT.